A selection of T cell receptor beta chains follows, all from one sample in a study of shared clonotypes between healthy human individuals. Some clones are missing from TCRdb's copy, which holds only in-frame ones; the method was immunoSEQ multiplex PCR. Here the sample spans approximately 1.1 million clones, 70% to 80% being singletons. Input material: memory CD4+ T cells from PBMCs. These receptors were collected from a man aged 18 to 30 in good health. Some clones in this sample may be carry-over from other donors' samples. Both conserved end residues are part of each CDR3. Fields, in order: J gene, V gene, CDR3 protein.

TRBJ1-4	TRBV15	CATSRDRVPTNEKLFF
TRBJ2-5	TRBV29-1	CSVDGSGQVNQETQYF
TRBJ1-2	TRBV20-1	CSATRVRGYTF
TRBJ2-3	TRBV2	CASKLAGSTDTQYF
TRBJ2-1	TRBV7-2	CASSLGTGTSVFSEQFF
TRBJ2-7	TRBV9	CASSVGRVGEQYF
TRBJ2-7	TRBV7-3	CASSLTGRSSYEQYF
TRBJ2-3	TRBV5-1	CASSEDWTVGQYF
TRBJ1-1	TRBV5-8	CASSTRTEVKAFF
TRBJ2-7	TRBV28	CASSLQGSEQYF
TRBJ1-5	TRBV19	CASSFSRTANQPQHF
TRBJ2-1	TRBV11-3	CASSTGTSSLNEQFF
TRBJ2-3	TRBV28	CASSTPTGGKDTQYF
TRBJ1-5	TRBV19	CASSPPGQGYGPQHF
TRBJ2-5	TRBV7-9	CASSLVETDETQYF
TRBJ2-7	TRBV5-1	CASSLTSGSNEQYF
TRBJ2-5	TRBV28	CASSLAGMEETQYF
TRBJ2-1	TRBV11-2	CASSPRLAGGWENEQFF
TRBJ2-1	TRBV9	CASSPRRLAGSNEQFF
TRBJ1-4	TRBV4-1	CASTLGAVTNEKLFF
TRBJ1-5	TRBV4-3	CASSRDSSFQPQHF
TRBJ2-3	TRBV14	CASSLLAVSTDTQYF
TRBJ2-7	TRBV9	CASSATYGSYEQYF
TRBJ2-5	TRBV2	CASSDFYGETQYF
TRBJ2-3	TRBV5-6	CASSLRTSAITDTQYF
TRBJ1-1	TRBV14	CASSQVSPQKAFF
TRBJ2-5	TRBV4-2	CASSPGQGPLQETQYF
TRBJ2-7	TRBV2	CASSPQGYEQYF
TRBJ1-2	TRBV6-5	CASRANRGPGGYTF
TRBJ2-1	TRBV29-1	CSVSGTGVSEQFF
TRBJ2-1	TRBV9	CASSVLAEHDNEQFF
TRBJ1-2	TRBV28	CASSSYWDGYTF
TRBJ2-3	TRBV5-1	CASSSSGAGTDTQYF
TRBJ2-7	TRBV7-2	CASSLLQAGIYEQYF
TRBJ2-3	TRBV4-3	CASSLTGVGTDTQYF
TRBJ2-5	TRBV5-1	CASSPGPEETQYF
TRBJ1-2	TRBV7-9	CASSPTTSRDIDYGYTF